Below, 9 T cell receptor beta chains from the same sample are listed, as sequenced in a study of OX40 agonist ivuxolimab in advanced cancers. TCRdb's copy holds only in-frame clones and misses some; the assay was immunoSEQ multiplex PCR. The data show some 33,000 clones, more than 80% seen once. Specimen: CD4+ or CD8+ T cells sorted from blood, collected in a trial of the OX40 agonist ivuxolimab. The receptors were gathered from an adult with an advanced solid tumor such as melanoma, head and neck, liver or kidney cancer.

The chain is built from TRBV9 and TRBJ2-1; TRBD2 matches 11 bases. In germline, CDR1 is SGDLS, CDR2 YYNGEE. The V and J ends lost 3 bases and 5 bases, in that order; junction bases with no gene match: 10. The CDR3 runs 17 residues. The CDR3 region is CASSGRFLAGGNNEQFF. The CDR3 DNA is TGTGCCAGCAGCGGCCGATTTTTAGCGGGAGGGAACAATGAGCAGTTCTTC.

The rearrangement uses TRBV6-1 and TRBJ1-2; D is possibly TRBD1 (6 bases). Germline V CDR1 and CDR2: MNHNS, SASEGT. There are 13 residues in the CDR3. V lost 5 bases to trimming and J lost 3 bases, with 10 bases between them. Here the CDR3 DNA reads TGTGCCAGCAGTCGGTCAGGGGACTATGGCTACACCTTC. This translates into CASSRSGDYGYTF.

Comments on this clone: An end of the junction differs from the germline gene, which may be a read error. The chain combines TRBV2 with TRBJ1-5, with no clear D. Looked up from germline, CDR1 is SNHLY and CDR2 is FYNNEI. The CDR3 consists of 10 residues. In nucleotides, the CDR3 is TGTGCCAGCTCAGATCAACCCCAGCATTTT. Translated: CASSDQPQHF.

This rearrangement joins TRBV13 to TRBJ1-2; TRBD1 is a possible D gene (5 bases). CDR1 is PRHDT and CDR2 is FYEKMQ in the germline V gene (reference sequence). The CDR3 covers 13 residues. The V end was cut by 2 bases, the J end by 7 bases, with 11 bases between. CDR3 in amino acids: CASSLRRAPGYTF. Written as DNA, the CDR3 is TGTGCCAGCAGCTTACGCAGGGCCCCTGGCTACACCTTC.

CDR3 nucleotide sequence: TGTGCCAGCACCGACCCTCGGGCGGGAAAGGGAAATGAGCAGTTCTTC. It yields the protein CASTDPRAGKGNEQFF. V is TRBV28 and J is TRBJ2-1; D is perhaps TRBD2 (6 bases). The V gene lost 7 bases and the J gene lost 7 bases, with 23 bases spanning the gap. The CDR3 length is 16 residues. CDR1 is MDHEN and CDR2 is SYDVKM in the germline V gene.

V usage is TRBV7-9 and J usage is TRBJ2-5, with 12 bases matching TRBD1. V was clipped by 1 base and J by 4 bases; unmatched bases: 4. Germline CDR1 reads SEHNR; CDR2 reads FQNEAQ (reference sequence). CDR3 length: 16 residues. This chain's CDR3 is CASSLGLGQGAETQYF. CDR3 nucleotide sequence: TGTGCCAGCAGCTTAGGACTGGGACAGGGGGCAGAGACCCAGTACTTC.

The chain's CDR3 is CASSLATAGNTIYF. CDR3 DNA sequence: TGTGCCAGCAGCTTAGCGACAGCTGGAAACACCATATATTTT. The V gene is TRBV7-9, the J gene TRBJ1-3; tentatively, D is TRBD1 (5 bases). Germline-derived CDR1 and CDR2 are SEHNR and FQNEAQ (reference sequence). The CDR3 runs 14 residues. The V end was cut by 0 bases, the J end by 2 bases, with 5 bases between.

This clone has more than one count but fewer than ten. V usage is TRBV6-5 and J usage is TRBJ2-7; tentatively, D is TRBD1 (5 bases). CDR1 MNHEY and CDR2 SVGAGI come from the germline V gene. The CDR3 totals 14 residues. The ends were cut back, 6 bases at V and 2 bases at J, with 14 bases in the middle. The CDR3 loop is CASRFKGQTYEQYF. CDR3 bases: TGTGCCAGCAGATTTAAGGGGCAGACCTACGAGCAGTACTTC.

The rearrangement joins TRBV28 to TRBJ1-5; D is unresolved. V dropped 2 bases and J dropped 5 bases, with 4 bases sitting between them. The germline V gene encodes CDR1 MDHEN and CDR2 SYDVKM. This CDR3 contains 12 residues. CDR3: CASSLRHQPQHF. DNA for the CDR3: TGTGCCAGCAGTTTACGGCATCAGCCCCAGCATTTT. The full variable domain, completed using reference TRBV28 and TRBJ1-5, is DVKVTQSSRYLVKRTGEKVFLECVQDMDHENMFWYRQDPGLGLRLIYFSYDVKMKEKGDIPEGYSVSREKKERFSLILESASTNQTSMYLCASSLRHQPQHFGDGTRLSIL.